This T cell receptor (beta chain) was profiled in a study of T cell responses to AZD1222 COVID-19 vaccine. Findings and caveats of the study: The study reported that nearly half of spike-specific TCRs target unmutated variant regions. Spike-specific TCR breadth and depth rose after two AZD1222 doses.

Second-dose intervals near 4 or 12 weeks were combined. This CDR3 spans 15 amino acids. V was clipped by 3 bases and J by 10 bases; unmatched bases: 9. The germline V gene encodes CDR1 SEHNR and CDR2 FQNEAQ (reference sequence). Only in-frame clones appear in the TCRdb table, and some are missing; sequencing was by immunoSEQ multiplex PCR. The sample includes over 95,000 clones, roughly nine tenths seen only once; the top ten take around 8.4%. In the case of this clone: Its antigen is not identified.

The origin of this receptor is an adult who received the AZD1222 COVID-19 vaccine. The material sequenced was peripheral blood, taken 28 days after the second AZD1222 dose. The rearrangement joins TRBV7-9 to TRBJ2-1, with 10 nucleotides matching TRBD2. DNA for the CDR3: TGTGCCAGCAGCTTTAGGGCTAGCGGGAGCGGAGAGCAGTTCTTC. Translation gives CASSFRASGSGEQFF.